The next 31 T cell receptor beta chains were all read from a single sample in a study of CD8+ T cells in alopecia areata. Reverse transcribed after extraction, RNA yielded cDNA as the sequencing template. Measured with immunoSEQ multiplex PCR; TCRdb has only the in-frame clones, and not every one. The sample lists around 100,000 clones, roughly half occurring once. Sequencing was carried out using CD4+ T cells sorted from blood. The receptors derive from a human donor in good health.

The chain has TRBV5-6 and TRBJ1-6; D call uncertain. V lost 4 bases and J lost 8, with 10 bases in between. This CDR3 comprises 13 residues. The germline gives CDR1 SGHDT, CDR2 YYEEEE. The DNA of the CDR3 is TGTGCCAGCAGCCGCGAACAGTATTCACCCCTCCACTTT. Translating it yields CASSREQYSPLHF.

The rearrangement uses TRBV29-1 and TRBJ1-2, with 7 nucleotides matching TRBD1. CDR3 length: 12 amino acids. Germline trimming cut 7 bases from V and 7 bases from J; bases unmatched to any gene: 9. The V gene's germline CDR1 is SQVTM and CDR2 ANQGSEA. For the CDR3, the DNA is TGCAGCGGAACTGACAGGGATGTTGGCTACACCTTC. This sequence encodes CSGTDRDVGYTF.

The CDR3 DNA reads as TGCAGCGTTGGCGGACAGGGGGATTCTAAAGCTTTCTTT. This encodes CSVGGQGDSKAFF. The chain couples TRBV29-1 to TRBJ1-1; 10 bases fit TRBD1. The CDR3 covers 13 residues. Germline V gene lookup returns CDR1 SQVTM and CDR2 ANQGSEA. The trim removed 4 bases at V and 9 bases at J, leaving 8 bases unmatched. The full variable domain, in which reference TRBV29-1 and TRBJ1-1 provide the parts outside the CDR3, is SAVISQKPSRDICQRGTSLTIQCQVDSQVTMMFWYRQQPGQSLTLIATANQGSEATYESGFVIDKFPISRPNLTFSTLTVSNMSPEDSSIYLCSVGGQGDSKAFFGQGTRLTVV.

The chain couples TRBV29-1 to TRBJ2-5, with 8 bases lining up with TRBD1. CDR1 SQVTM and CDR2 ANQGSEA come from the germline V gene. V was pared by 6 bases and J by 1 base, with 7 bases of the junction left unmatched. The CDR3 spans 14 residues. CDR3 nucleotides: TGCAGCGTATCCCCCGGGACAGGCCAAGAGACCCAGTACTTC. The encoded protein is CSVSPGTGQETQYF.

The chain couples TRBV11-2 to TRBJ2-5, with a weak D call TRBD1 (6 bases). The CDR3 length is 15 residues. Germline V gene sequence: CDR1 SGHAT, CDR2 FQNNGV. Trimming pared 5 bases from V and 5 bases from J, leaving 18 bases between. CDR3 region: CASSPAGQSRETQYF. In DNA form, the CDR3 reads TGTGCCAGCAGCCCGGCCGGACAGAGCAGGGAGACCCAGTACTTC.

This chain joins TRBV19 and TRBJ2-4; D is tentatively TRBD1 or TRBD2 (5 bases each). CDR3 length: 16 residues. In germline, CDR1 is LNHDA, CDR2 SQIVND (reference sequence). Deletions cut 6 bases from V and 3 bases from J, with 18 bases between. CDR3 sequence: CASSLPRGTGKNIQYF. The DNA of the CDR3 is TGTGCCAGTAGCCTACCACGGGGCACGGGCAAAAACATTCAGTACTTC.

In nucleotides, the CDR3 is TGCGCCAGCAGCTTCGGACAGGGAAGGGAGACCCAGTACTTC. Its translation is CASSFGQGRETQYF. This chain uses TRBV5-1 with TRBJ2-5, with 8 bases identical to TRBD1. Trimming cost V 2 bases and J 5 bases; bases outside gene matches: 5. Germline CDR1 is SGHRS and CDR2 is YFSETQ. This CDR3 region has 14 residues. Together with reference TRBV5-1 and TRBJ2-5, the CDR3 gives the full variable domain: KAGVTQTPRYLIKTRGQQVTLSCSPISGHRSVSWYQQTPGQGLQFLFEYFSETQRNKGNFPGRFSGRQFSNSRSEMNVSTLELGDSALYLCASSFGQGRETQYFGPGTRLLVL.

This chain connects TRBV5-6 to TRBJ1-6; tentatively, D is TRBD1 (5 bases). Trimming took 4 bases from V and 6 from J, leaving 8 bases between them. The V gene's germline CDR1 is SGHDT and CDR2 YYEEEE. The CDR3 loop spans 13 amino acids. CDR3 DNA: TGTGCCAGCAGCCCAGACAGTAATTCACCCCTCCACTTT. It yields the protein CASSPDSNSPLHF.

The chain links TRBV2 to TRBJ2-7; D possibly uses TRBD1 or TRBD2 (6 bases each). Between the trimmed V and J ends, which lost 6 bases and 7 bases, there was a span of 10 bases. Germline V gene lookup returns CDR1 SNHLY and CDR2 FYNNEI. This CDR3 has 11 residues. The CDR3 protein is CASREGGEQYF. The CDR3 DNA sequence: TGTGCCAGCAGGGAGGGGGGAGAGCAGTACTTC. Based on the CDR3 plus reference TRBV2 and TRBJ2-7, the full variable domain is EPEVTQTPSHQVTQMGQEVILRCVPISNHLYFYWYRQILGQKVEFLVSFYNNEISEKSEIFDDQFSVERPDGSNFTLKIRSTKLEDSAMYFCASREGGEQYFGPGTRLTVT.

The CDR3 nucleotides read TGTGCCAGCTTCCGGGACAGGGTGAACACTGAAGCTTTCTTT. Its translation: CASFRDRVNTEAFF. This rearrangement joins TRBV2 to TRBJ1-1, with 9 bases matching TRBD1. V dropped 8 bases and J dropped 0; count of bases not matched to a gene: 4. Germline values: CDR1 SNHLY, CDR2 FYNNEI. CDR3 length equals 14 residues.

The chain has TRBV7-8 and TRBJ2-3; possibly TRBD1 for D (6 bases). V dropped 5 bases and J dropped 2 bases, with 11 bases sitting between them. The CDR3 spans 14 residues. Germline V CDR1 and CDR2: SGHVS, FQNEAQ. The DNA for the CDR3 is TGTGCCAGCAGCCCCGCAGGGGACACAGATACGCAGTATTTT. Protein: CASSPAGDTDTQYF.

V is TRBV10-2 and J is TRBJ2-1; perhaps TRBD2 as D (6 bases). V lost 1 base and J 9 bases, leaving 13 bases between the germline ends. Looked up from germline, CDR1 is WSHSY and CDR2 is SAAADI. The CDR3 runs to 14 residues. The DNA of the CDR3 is TGCGCCAGCAGTGAGTTGCGACTAGACACTGAGCAGTTCTTC. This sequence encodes CASSELRLDTEQFF.

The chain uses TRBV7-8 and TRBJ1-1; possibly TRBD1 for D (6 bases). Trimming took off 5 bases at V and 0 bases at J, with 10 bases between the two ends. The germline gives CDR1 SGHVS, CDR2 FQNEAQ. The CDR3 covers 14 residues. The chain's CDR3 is CASSRQEMNTEAFF. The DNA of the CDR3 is TGTGCCAGCAGCCGACAGGAGATGAACACTGAAGCTTTCTTT.

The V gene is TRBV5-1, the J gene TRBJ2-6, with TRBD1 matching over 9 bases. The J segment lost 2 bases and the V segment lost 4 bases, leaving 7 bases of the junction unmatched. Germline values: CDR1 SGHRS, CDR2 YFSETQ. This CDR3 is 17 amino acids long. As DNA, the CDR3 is TGCGCCAGCAGCGTACAGGGGGCGCTTCCTGGGGCCAACGTCCTGACTTTC. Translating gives CASSVQGALPGANVLTF.

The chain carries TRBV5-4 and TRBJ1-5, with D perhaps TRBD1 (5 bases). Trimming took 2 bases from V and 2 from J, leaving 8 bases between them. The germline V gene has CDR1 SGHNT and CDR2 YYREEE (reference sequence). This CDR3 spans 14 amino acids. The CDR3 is CASSFGGRNQPQHF. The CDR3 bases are TGTGCCAGCAGCTTTGGGGGTCGCAATCAGCCCCAGCATTTT.

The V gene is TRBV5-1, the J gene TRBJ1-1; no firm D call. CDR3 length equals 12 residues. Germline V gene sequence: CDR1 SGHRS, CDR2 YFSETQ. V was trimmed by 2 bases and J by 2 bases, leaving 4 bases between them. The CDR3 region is CASSFGNTEAFF. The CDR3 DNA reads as TGCGCCAGCAGCTTCGGCAACACTGAAGCTTTCTTT.

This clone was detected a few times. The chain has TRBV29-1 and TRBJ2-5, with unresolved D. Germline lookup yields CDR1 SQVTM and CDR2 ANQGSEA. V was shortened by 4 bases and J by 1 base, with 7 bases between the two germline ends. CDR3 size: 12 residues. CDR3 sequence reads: CSVGEIQETQYF. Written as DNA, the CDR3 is TGCAGCGTTGGCGAGATCCAAGAGACCCAGTACTTC. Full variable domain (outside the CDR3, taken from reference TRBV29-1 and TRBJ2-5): SAVISQKPSRDICQRGTSLTIQCQVDSQVTMMFWYRQQPGQSLTLIATANQGSEATYESGFVIDKFPISRPNLTFSTLTVSNMSPEDSSIYLCSVGEIQETQYFGPGTRLLVL.

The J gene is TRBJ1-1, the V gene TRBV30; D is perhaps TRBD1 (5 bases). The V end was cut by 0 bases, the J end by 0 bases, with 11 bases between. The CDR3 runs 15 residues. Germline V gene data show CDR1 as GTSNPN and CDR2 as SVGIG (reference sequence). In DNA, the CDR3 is TGTGCCTGGAGTGTACGGCAGGGTATGAACACTGAAGCTTTCTTT. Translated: CAWSVRQGMNTEAFF. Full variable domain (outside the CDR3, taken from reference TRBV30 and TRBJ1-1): SQTIHQWPATLVQPVGSPLSLECTVEGTSNPNLYWYRQAAGRGLQLLFYSVGIGQISSEVPQNLSASRPQDRQFILSSKKLLLSDSGFYLCAWSVRQGMNTEAFFGQGTRLTVV.

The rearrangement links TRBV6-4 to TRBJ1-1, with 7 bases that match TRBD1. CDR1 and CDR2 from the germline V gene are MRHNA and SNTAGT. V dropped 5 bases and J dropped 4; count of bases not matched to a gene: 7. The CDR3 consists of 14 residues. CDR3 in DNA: TGTGCCAGCAGTTACCTAGACAGGGTCACTGAAGCTTTCTTT. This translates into CASSYLDRVTEAFF.

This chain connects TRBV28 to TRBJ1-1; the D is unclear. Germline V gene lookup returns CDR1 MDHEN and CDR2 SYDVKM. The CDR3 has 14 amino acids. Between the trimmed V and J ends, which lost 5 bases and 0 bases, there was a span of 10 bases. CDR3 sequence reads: CASSAGLLNTEAFF. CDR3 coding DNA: TGTGCCAGCAGTGCAGGTCTTCTGAACACTGAAGCTTTCTTT.

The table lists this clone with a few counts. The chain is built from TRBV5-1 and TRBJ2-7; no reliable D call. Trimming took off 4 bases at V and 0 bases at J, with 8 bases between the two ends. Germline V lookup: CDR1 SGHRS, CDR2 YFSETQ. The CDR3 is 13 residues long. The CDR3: CASSPDGSYEQYF. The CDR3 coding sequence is TGCGCCAGCAGCCCGGACGGCTCCTACGAGCAGTACTTC. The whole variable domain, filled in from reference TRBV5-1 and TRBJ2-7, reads KAGVTQTPRYLIKTRGQQVTLSCSPISGHRSVSWYQQTPGQGLQFLFEYFSETQRNKGNFPGRFSGRQFSNSRSEMNVSTLELGDSALYLCASSPDGSYEQYFGPGTRLTVT.

The DNA of the CDR3 is TGTGCCAGCAGTGAACAGGGGGCCGCAGATACGCAGTATTTT. It encodes CASSEQGAADTQYF. The V call is TRBV2, the J call TRBJ2-3; 8 bases agree with TRBD1. The CDR3 covers 14 residues. The V and J ends lost 2 bases and 4 bases, in that order; junction bases with no gene match: 2. From germline, CDR1 is SNHLY and CDR2 FYNNEI.

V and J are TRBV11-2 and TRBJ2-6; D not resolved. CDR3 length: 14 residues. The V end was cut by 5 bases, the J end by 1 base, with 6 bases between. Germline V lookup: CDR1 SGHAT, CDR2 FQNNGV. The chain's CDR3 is CASSPHSGANVLTF. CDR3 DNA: TGTGCCAGCAGCCCGCATTCTGGGGCCAACGTCCTGACTTTC.

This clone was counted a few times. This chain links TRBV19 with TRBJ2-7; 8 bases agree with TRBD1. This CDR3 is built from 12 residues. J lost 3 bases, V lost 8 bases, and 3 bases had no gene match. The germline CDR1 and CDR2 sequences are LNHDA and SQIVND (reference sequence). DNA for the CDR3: TGTGCCAGTTCAGGGGGCCTCTACGAGCAGTACTTC. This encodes CASSGGLYEQYF. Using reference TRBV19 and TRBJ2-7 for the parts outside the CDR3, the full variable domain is DGGITQSPKYLFRKEGQNVTLSCEQNLNHDAMYWYRQDPGQGLRLIYYSQIVNDFQKGDIAEGYSVSREKKESFPLTVTSAQKNPTAFYLCASSGGLYEQYFGPGTRLTVT.

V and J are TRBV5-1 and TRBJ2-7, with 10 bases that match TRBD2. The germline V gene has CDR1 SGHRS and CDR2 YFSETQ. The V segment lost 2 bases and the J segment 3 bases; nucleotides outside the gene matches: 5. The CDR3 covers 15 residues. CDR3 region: CASSLTSGTYYEQYF. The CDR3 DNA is TGCGCCAGCAGCTTAACTAGCGGGACTTACTACGAGCAGTACTTC.

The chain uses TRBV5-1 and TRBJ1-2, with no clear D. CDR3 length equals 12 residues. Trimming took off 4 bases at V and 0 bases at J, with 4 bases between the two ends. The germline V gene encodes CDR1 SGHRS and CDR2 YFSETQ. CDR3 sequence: CASSPTNYGYTF. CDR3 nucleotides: TGCGCCAGCAGCCCAACTAACTATGGCTACACCTTC.

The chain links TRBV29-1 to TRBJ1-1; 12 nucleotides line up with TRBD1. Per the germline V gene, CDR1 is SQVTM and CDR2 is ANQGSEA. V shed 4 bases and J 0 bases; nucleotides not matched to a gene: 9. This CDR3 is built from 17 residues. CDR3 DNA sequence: TGCAGCGTTGCCCGCCGGGACAGGGGGCGGGTGAACACTGAAGCTTTCTTT. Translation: CSVARRDRGRVNTEAFF.

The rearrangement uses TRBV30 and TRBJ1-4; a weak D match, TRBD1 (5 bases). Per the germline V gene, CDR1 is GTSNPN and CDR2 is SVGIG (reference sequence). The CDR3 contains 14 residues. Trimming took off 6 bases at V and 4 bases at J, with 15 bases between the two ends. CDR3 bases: TGTGCCTGTGGGGCTGGCAGTAGTAATGAAAAACTGTTTTTT. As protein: CACGAGSSNEKLFF.

The CDR3 nucleotides read TGTGCCAGCAGCCGGGACAGGGGCGGGAAAAACATTCAGTACTTC. Translating gives CASSRDRGGKNIQYF. The chain uses TRBV6-5 and TRBJ2-4; the match to TRBD1 covers 10 bases. The J segment lost 4 bases and the V segment lost 6 bases, leaving 6 bases of the junction unmatched. Germline V gene data show CDR1 as MNHEY and CDR2 as SVGAGI. This CDR3 spans 15 amino acids.

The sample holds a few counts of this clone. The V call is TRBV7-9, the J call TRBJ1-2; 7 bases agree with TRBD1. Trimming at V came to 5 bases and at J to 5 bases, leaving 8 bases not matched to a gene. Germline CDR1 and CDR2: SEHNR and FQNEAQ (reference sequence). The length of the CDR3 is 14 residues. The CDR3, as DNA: TGTGCCAGCAGCAAACAGACAGGGAAGTATGGCTACACCTTC. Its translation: CASSKQTGKYGYTF.

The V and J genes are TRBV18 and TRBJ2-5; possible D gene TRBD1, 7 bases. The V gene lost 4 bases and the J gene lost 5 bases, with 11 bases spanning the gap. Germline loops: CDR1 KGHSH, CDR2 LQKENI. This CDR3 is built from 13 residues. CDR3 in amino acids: CASSRQGGETQYF. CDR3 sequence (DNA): TGTGCCAGCTCACGACAGGGAGGCGAGACCCAGTACTTC.